One sample yielded the 13 T cell receptor beta chains listed below, sequenced in a study of CXCR3-negative and CXCR3-positive naive CD8 T cells. Notes on the study in general: Comparison of naive cells showed more hydrophobic TRB CDR3s in CXCR3-positive than in CXCR3-negative naive cells.

Their antigen targets remain unknown. Libraries of TRB cDNA were made by 5' RACE and carried UMIs. TCRdb re-called the 5' RACE reads and gives one entry per CDR3 protein, without DNA. The repertoire table contains 130,000 or so distinct CDR3 sequences. Source material: naive CXCR3+ CD8+ T cells from blood. Noted subset: CD45RO-CCR7+CD27+CD95- naive CD8+ T cells expressing CXCR3 (TNR3+). These receptors were collected from a human donor in good health. Some clones in this sample may be carry-over from other donors' samples.

V usage is TRBV25-1 and J usage is TRBJ2-3; the TCRdb call, TRBD2, lacks DNA for checking. The CDR3 has 17 residues. Germline V lookup: CDR1 MGHDK, CDR2 SYGVNS. The CDR3 reads CASSEWSTSGRTDTQYF. Supplemented by reference TRBV25-1 and TRBJ2-3, the full variable domain reads EADIYQTPRYLVIGTGKKITLECSQTMGHDKMYWYQQDPGMELHLIHYSYGVNSTEKGDLSSESTVSRIRTEHFPLTLESARPSHTSQYLCASSEWSTSGRTDTQYFGPGTRLTVL.

This chain connects TRBV3-1 to TRBJ2-1; TCRdb's D call of TRBD1 is untestable without DNA. Germline CDR1 is LGHDT and CDR2 is YNNKEL (reference sequence). The CDR3 has 16 residues. This chain's CDR3 is CASSQGADWYNLEQFF.

The chain couples TRBV10-1 to TRBJ2-2; TCRdb designates TRBD2, a call that cannot be tested without DNA. CDR1 and CDR2 (germline): WNHNN, SYGVQD (reference sequence). The CDR3 extends over 11 amino acids. CDR3: CASRGHGELFF.

The chain recombines TRBV19 with TRBJ1-1; absent DNA, TCRdb's TRBD1 call cannot be checked. Germline assignment: CDR1 LNHDA and CDR2 SQIVND (reference sequence). This CDR3 region has 12 residues. CDR3 residues: CATQTGLTEAFF.

V and J are TRBV6-8 and TRBJ2-5; as DNA is missing, the TRBD1 call by TCRdb cannot be tested. The CDR3 has 18 residues. The V gene's germline CDR1 is MNHGY and CDR2 SAAAGT. The CDR3 sequence is CASSYSSYISDGTETQYF.

The V and J genes are TRBV10-2 and TRBJ1-1. This CDR3 has 13 amino acids. Germline CDR1 reads WSHSY; CDR2 reads SAAADI. CDR3 sequence reads: CASSEGSIIEAFF.

CDR3 in amino acids: CSARDVRGMNTEAFF. The V and J genes are TRBV20-1 and TRBJ1-1. Per germline, CDR1 DFQATT and CDR2 SNEGSKA (reference sequence). The CDR3 is 15 amino acids.

The CDR3 sequence is CASRLAGGPNEQFF. The chain links TRBV6-5 to TRBJ2-1; the TCRdb D gene call, TRBD2, has no DNA to confirm it. The CDR3 is made up of 14 amino acids. CDR1 is MNHEY and CDR2 is SVGAGI in the germline V gene.

This chain links TRBV23-1 with TRBJ1-5; checking the TCRdb D call of TRBD1 is not possible without DNA. TRBV23-1 is sorted into the ORF group, with uncertain function. CDR3 length: 15 residues. This CDR3 reads CASSQGTGRNQPQHF.

The V call is TRBV7-2, the J call TRBJ2-7; the D call from TCRdb, TRBD1, cannot be confirmed without DNA. This CDR3 region has 14 residues. The germline gives CDR1 SGHTA, CDR2 FQGNSA. CDR3 region: CASRTGLGVDEQYF.

This sequence joins TRBV10-2 and TRBJ2-7; TCRdb's D gene call, TRBD2, goes unchecked for lack of DNA. CDR3 size: 15 residues. The germline CDR1 and CDR2 sequences are WSHSY and SAAADI. The CDR3: CASSEGLAGVEEQYF.

CDR3 amino acids: CASRDRVVVEQFF. J is TRBJ2-1 and V is TRBV12-3 or TRBV12-4; TCRdb's D call of TRBD1 is untestable without DNA. CDR3 length: 13 amino acids.

The chain is built from TRBV2 and TRBJ1-1; TCRdb's D call, TRBD1, is unchecked because there is no DNA. CDR1 and CDR2 from the germline V gene are SNHLY and FYNNEI. The CDR3 spans 13 residues. CDR3 region: CASSEDSRTEAFF.